The 9 T cell receptor beta chains below come from one sample, sequenced in a study of blood T cell repertoires in COVID-19. Measured with immunoSEQ multiplex PCR; TCRdb has only the in-frame clones, and not every one. This table has around 140,000 clones, 65% to 90% appearing once. The sample consisted of peripheral blood. These receptors all stem from a man between 60 and 75 years old with active or convalescent COVID-19.

The J gene is TRBJ2-1, the V gene TRBV3-1 (or the pseudogene TRBV3-2); tentatively, D is TRBD2 (6 bases). Germline V gives CDR1 LGHDT, CDR2 YNNKEL (reference sequence). The CDR3 is 13 amino acids. Trimming shortened V by 8 bases and J by 3 bases, and 11 bases separated the two germline ends. CDR3 region: CASGRTNYNEQFF. DNA for the CDR3: TGTGCCAGCGGGAGGACCAACTACAATGAGCAGTTCTTC.

This chain uses TRBV7-2 with TRBJ1-6, with D perhaps matching TRBD1 (5 bases). The CDR3 extends over 16 amino acids. Germline CDR1 and CDR2: SGHTA and FQGNSA. V was clipped by 5 bases and J by 0 bases, with 11 bases between them. The CDR3 here is CASSPRQSSYNSPLHF. The CDR3 DNA reads TGTGCCAGCAGCCCCCGACAGAGCTCCTATAATTCACCCCTCCACTTT.

The V and J genes are TRBV11-2 and TRBJ2-3; the D is unclear. The ends were cut back, 2 bases at V and 0 bases at J, with 12 bases in the middle. In germline, CDR1 is SGHAT, CDR2 FQNNGV. The CDR3 has 16 amino acids. CDR3 residues: CASSLKYSSSTDTQYF. For the CDR3, the DNA is TGTGCCAGCAGCTTAAAGTACAGCTCTAGCACAGATACGCAGTATTTT.

This clone was seen a few times. This chain links TRBV19 with TRBJ1-6; 8 bases fit TRBD1. Unmatched junction bases numbered 8, after V lost 1 base and J lost 0 bases. Germline V gene lookup returns CDR1 LNHDA and CDR2 SQIVND (reference sequence). The CDR3 contains 19 residues. CDR3 loop: CASSIGTGIGSSYNSPLHF. DNA for the CDR3: TGTGCCAGTAGTATAGGGACAGGGATTGGGAGCTCCTATAATTCACCCCTCCACTTT. Drawing the rest from reference TRBV19 and TRBJ1-6, the complete variable domain is DGGITQSPKYLFRKEGQNVTLSCEQNLNHDAMYWYRQDPGQGLRLIYYSQIVNDFQKGDIAEGYSVSREKKESFPLTVTSAQKNPTAFYLCASSIGTGIGSSYNSPLHFGNGTRLTVT.

V is TRBV5-1 and J is TRBJ1-1; D is uncertain. The CDR3 sequence is 13 residues long. V was cut by 0 bases and J by 4 bases, with 7 bases left in between. CDR1 and CDR2 from the germline V gene are SGHRS and YFSETQ. The CDR3 reads CASSLVAGTEAFF. In DNA form, the CDR3 reads TGCGCCAGCAGCTTGGTTGCGGGCACTGAAGCTTTCTTT.

The chain joins TRBV18 to TRBJ1-5; possible D gene TRBD1, 5 bases. The length of the CDR3 is 14 residues. Germline V gene lookup returns CDR1 KGHSH and CDR2 LQKENI. V lost 5 bases and J lost 5, with 13 bases in between. This CDR3 reads CASSFQGSDQPQHF. CDR3 DNA sequence: TGTGCCAGCTCATTCCAGGGTTCGGATCAGCCCCAGCATTTT. The whole variable domain, remainder taken from reference TRBV18 and TRBJ1-5, is NAGVMQNPRHLVRRRGQEARLRCSPMKGHSHVYWYRQLPEEGLKFMVYLQKENIIDESGMPKERFSAEFPKEGPSILRIQQVVRGDSAAYFCASSFQGSDQPQHFGDGTRLSIL.

The rearrangement links TRBV9 to TRBJ1-4, with 7 bases aligning to TRBD1. J was trimmed by 4 bases and V by 4 bases; bases with no gene match: 13. Per the germline V gene, CDR1 is SGDLS and CDR2 is YYNGEE. The CDR3 loop spans 17 amino acids. This CDR3 reads CASSTHRAGTDNEKLFF. CDR3 DNA sequence: TGTGCCAGCAGCACCCATAGGGCCGGGACAGATAATGAAAAACTGTTTTTT.

A single count supports this clone. The chain links TRBV18 to TRBJ1-6, with 9 bases that match TRBD1. The CDR3 contains 18 residues. CDR1 and CDR2 from the germline V gene are KGHSH and LQKENI. Unmatched junction bases numbered 8, after V lost 2 bases and J lost 3 bases. The CDR3 region has the DNA TGTGCCAGCTCACCATTAACAGGGGGCGAGAACTATAATTCACCCCTCCACTTT. This translates into CASSPLTGGENYNSPLHF.

This sequence joins TRBV7-7 and TRBJ2-3; TRBD2 matches 11 bases. The CDR3 spans 19 residues. The ends lost 5 bases at V and 1 base at J; junction bases unmatched: 14. CDR1 is SSHAT and CDR2 is FNYEAQ in the germline V gene (reference sequence). CDR3 in amino acids: CASSHGGLAGGGGTDTQYF. The CDR3, as DNA: TGTGCCAGCAGCCACGGCGGGCTAGCGGGAGGTGGTGGCACAGATACGCAGTATTTT.